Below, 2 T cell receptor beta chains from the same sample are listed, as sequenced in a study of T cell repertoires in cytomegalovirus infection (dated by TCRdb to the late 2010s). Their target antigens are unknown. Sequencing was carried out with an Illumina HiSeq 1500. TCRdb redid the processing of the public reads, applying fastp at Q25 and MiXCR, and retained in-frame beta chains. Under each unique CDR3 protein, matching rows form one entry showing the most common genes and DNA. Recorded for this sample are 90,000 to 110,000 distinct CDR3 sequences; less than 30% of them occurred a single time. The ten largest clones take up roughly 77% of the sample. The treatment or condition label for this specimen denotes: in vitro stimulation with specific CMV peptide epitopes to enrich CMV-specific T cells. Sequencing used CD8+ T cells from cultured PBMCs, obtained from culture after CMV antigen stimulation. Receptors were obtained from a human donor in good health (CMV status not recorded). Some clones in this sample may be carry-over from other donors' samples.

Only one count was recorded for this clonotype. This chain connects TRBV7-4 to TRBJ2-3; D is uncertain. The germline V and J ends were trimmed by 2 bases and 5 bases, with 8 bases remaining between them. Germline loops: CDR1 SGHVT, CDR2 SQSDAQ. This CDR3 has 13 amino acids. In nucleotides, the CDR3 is TGTGCCAGCAGCTTATTTATGCGAGATACGCAGTATTTT. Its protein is CASSLFMRDTQYF.

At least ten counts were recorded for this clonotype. The DNA for the CDR3 is TGTGCCAGCAGCTTAAATAGGGGGGGGACAGGAGATTACAATGAGCAGTTCTTC. It codes for CASSLNRGGTGDYNEQFF. V and J are TRBV7-3 and TRBJ2-1; D perhaps matches TRBD1 (8 bases). This CDR3 is built from 18 residues. Trimming took off 1 base at V and 4 bases at J, with 20 bases between the two ends. Germline V gene sequence: CDR1 SGHTA, CDR2 FQGTGA.